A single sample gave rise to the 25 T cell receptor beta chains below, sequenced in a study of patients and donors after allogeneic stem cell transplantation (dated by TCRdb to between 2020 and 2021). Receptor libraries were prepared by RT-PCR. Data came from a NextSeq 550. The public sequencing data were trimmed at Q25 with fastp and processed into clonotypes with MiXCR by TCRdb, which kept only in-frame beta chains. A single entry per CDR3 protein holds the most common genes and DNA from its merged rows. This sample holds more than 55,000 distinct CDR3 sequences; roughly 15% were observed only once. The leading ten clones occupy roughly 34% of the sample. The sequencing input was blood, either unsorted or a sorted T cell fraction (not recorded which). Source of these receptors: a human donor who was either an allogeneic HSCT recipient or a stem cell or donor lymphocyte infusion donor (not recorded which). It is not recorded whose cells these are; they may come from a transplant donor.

In nucleotides, the CDR3 is TGCGCCAGCAGCTTGGGGACAGTCTACGAGCAGTACTTC. Residues: CASSLGTVYEQYF. The V gene is TRBV5-1, the J gene TRBJ2-7, with D possibly TRBD1 on 6 matching bases. Trimming shortened V by 0 bases and J by 3 bases, and 7 bases separated the two germline ends. Germline CDR1 is SGHRS and CDR2 is YFSETQ. This CDR3 has 13 amino acids.

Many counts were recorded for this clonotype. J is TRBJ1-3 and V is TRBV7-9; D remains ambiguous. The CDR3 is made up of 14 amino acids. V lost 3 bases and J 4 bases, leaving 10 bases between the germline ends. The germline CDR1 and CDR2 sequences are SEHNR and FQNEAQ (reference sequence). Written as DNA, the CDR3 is TGTGCCAGCAGCTTTCCAGCCGGGGGAAACACCATATATTTT. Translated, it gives CASSFPAGGNTIYF.

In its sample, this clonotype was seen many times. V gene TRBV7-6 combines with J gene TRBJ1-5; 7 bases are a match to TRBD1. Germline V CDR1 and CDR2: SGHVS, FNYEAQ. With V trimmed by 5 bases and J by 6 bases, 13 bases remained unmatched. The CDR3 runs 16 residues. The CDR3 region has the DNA TGTGCCAGCAGCCGGTCGTCCAGGGGGTTAGGTCAGCCCCAGCATTTT. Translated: CASSRSSRGLGQPQHF.

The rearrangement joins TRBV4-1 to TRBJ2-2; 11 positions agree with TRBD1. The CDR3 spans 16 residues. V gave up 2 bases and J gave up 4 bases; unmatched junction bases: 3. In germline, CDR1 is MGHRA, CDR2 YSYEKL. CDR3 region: CASSQTGQGGTGELFF. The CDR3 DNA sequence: TGCGCCAGCAGCCAAACGGGACAGGGGGGCACCGGGGAGCTGTTTTTT.

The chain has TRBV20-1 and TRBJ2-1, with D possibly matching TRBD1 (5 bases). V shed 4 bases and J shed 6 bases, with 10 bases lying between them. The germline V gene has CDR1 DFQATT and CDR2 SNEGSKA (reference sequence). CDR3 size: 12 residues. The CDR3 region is CSAIVGPNEQFF. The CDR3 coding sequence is TGCAGTGCTATAGTGGGGCCCAATGAGCAGTTCTTC.

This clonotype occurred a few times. For the CDR3, the DNA is TGTGCCAGCAGTTACTCGCTCAGACAGGGCTCCTACGAGCAGTACTTC. Amino acids: CASSYSLRQGSYEQYF. V gene TRBV6-5 combines with J gene TRBJ2-7, with 7 bases identical to TRBD1. Germline loops: CDR1 MNHEY, CDR2 SVGAGI. CDR3 length equals 16 residues. J lost 0 bases, V lost 0 bases, and 5 bases had no gene match.

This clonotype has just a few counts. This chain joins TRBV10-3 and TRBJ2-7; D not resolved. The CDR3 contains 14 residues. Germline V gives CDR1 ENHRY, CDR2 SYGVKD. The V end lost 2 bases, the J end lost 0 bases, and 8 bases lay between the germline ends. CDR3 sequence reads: CAISEGVYSYEQYF. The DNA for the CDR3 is TGTGCCATCAGTGAGGGGGTATACTCCTACGAGCAGTACTTC.

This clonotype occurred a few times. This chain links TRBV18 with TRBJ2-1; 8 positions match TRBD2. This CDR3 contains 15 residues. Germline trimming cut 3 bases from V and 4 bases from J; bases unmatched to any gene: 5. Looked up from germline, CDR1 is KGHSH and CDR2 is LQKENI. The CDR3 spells CASSPEREWYNEQFF. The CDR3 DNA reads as TGTGCCAGCTCACCGGAGCGGGAGTGGTACAATGAGCAGTTCTTC.

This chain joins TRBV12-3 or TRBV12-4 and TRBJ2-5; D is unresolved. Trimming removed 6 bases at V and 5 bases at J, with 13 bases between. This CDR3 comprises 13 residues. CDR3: CASRSRASETQYF. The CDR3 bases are TGTGCCAGCAGGTCTCGTGCTTCGGAGACCCAGTACTTC.

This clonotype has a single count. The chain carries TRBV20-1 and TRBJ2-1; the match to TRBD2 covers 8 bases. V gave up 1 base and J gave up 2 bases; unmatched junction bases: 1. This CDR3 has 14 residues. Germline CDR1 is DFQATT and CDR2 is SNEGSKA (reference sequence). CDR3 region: CSARVGLAYNEQFF. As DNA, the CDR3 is TGCAGTGCTAGAGTGGGACTAGCCTACAATGAGCAGTTCTTC.

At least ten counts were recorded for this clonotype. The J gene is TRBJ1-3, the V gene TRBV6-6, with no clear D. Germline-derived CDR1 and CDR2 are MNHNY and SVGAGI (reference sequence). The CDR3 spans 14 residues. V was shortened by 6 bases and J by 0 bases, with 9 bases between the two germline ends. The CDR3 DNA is TGTGCCAGCAGATTACCCTTCTCTGGAAACACCATATATTTT. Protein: CASRLPFSGNTIYF.

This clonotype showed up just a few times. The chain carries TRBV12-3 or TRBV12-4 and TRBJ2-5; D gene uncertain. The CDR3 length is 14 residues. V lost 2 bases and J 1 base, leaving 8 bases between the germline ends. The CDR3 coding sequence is TGTGCCAGCAGTTTATGGGGTTTCCAAGAGACCCAGTACTTC. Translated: CASSLWGFQETQYF.

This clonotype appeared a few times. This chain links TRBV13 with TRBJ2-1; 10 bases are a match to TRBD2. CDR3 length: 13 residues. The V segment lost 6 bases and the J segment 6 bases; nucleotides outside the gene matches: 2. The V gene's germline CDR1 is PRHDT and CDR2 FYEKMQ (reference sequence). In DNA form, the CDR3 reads TGTGCCAGCAGTTCTAGCGGGAGCAATGAGCAGTTCTTC. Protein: CASSSSGSNEQFF.

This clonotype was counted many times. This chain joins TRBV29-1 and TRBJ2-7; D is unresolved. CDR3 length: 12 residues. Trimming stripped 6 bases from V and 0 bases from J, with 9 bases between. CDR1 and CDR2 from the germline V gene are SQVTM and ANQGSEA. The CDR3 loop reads CSVRTASYEQYF. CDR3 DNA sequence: TGCAGCGTCCGGACGGCCTCCTACGAGCAGTACTTC.

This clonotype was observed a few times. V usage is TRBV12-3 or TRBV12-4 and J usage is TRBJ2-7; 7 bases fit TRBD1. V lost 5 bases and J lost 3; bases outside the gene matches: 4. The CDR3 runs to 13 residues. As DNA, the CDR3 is TGTGCCAGCAGTATACAGGGGTACTACGAGCAGTACTTC. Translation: CASSIQGYYEQYF.

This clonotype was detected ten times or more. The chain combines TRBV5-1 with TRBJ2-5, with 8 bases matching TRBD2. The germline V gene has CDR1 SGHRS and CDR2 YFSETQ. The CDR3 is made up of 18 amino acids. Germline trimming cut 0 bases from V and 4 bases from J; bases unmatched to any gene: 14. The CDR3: CASSLDPLGSGRGETQYF. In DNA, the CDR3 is TGCGCCAGCAGCTTGGACCCGCTAGGAAGCGGGAGAGGAGAGACCCAGTACTTC.

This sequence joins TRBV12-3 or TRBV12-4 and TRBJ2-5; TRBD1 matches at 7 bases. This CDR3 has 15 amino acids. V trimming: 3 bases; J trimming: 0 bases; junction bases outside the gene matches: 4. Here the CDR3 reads CASSFRDSYQETQYF. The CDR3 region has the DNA TGTGCCAGCAGTTTCCGGGACAGCTACCAAGAGACCCAGTACTTC.

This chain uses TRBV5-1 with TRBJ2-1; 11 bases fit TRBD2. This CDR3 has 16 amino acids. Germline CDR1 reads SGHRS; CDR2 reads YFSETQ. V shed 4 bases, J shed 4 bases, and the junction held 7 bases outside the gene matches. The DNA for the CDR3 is TGCGCCAGCAGCCCACGACTAGCGGGGATTTACAATGAGCAGTTCTTC. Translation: CASSPRLAGIYNEQFF.

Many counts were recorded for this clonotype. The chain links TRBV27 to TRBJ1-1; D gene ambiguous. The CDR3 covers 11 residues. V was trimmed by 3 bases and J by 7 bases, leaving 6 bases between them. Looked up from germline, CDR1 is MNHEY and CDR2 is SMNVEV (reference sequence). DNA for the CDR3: TGTGCCAGCAGTTTGGGTGGTGAAGCTTTCTTT. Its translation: CASSLGGEAFF.

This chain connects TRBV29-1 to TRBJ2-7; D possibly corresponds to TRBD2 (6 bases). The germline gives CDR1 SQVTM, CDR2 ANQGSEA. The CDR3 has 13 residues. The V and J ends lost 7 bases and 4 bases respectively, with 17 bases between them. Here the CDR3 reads CSAGAGLSYEQYF. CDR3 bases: TGCAGCGCTGGGGCGGGACTTTCTTACGAGCAGTACTTC.

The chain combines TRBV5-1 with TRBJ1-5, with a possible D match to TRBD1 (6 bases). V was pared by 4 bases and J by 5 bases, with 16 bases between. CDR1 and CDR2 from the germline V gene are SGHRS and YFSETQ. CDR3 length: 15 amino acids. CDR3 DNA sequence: TGCGCCAGCAGCCCCGGGGGGGGCGGGCATCAGCCCCAGCATTTT. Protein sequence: CASSPGGGGHQPQHF.

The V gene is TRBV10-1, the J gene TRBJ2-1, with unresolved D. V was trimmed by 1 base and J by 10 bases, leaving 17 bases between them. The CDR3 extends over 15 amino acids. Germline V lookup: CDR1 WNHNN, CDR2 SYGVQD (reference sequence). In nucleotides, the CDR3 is TGCGCCAGCAGTGAGTTTCCGGAAGAGTATCAGGAGCAGTTCTTC. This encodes CASSEFPEEYQEQFF.

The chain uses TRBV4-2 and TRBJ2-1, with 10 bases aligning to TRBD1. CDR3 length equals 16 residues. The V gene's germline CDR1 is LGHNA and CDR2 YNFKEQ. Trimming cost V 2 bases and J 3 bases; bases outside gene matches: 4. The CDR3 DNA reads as TGTGCCAGCAGCCAAAAAGGACAGGGGGGCTACAATGAGCAGTTCTTC. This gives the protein CASSQKGQGGYNEQFF.

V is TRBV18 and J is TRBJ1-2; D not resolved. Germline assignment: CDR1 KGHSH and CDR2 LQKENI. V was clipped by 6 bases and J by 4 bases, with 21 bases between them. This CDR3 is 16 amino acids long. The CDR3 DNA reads TGTGCCAGCTCCCGGCCGGGTTTAAGTGGACCCTATGGCTACACCTTC. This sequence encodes CASSRPGLSGPYGYTF.

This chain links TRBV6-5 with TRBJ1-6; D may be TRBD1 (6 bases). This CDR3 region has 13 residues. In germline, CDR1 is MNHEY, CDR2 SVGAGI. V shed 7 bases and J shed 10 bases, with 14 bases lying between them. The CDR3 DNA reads TGTGCCAGCATGGGGGGGCCTAGCTCACCCCTCCACTTT. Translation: CASMGGPSSPLHF.